A single sample gave rise to the 17 T cell receptor beta chains below, sequenced in a study of T cells in Graves' hyperthyroidism and ophthalmopathy. The CDR3 regions of TCR beta were amplified from RNA transcripts. With the HTBI primer set, the TCR CDR3 went through a first round of RT-PCR. A single record per CDR3 protein comes from TCRdb applying MiXCR to the multiplex PCR reads. The repertoire holds approximately 740,000 distinct CDR3 sequences, with around 15% as singletons. Sequences were obtained from blood. The source is a woman younger than 35 with Graves' hyperthyroidism.

The V and J genes are TRBV27 and TRBJ2-7; D may be TRBD1 or TRBD2 (5 bases each). The CDR3 has 15 residues. Trimming left V 5 bases short and J 2 bases short, with 16 bases between. Germline V lookup: CDR1 MNHEY, CDR2 SMNVEV (reference sequence). The CDR3 loop reads CASSPYRDRAYEQYF. The DNA for the CDR3 is TGTGCCAGCAGTCCATACCGGGACCGAGCCTACGAGCAGTACTTC.

This clonotype has a count of ten or more. The chain uses TRBV15 and TRBJ2-1; TRBD2 matches 9 bases. The J segment lost 4 bases and the V segment lost 7 bases, leaving 8 bases of the junction unmatched. CDR1 LNHNV and CDR2 YYDKDF come from the germline V gene (reference sequence). The CDR3 contains 15 residues. This CDR3 reads CATNPLAGEYNEQFF. In nucleotides, the CDR3 is TGTGCCACCAACCCCTTAGCGGGAGAGTACAATGAGCAGTTCTTC.

Ten or more counts support this clonotype. The V and J genes are TRBV11-2 and TRBJ1-2, with D uncertain. This CDR3 is built from 11 residues. Per germline, CDR1 SGHAT and CDR2 FQNNGV. Deletions cut 3 bases from V and 4 bases from J, with 3 bases between. For the CDR3, the DNA is TGTGCCAGCAGCTTTGTCTATGGCTACACCTTC. Its protein is CASSFVYGYTF.

This clonotype was detected ten times or more. The V call is TRBV7-9, the J call TRBJ2-3; D call uncertain. The CDR3 has 12 residues. Germline V gene sequence: CDR1 SEHNR, CDR2 FQNEAQ (reference sequence). Trimming took 7 bases from V and 0 from J, leaving 5 bases between them. The CDR3 DNA is TGTGCCAGCACTTACAGCACAGATACGCAGTATTTT. It translates to CASTYSTDTQYF.

This clonotype was counted between two and nine times. The chain employs TRBV7-2 and TRBJ2-5; 8 nucleotides match TRBD2. The germline CDR1 and CDR2 sequences are SGHTA and FQGNSA. The CDR3 runs to 14 residues. Unmatched junction bases numbered 7, after V lost 4 bases and J lost 6 bases. DNA for the CDR3: TGTGCCAGCAGCTCCCACGGGGGGGGGAAGACCCAGTACTTC. This sequence encodes CASSSHGGGKTQYF.

In its sample, this clonotype was seen a few times. The chain carries TRBV27 and TRBJ2-7; 10 bases are shared with TRBD2. Germline-derived CDR1 and CDR2 are MNHEY and SMNVEV (reference sequence). The CDR3 has 16 amino acids. The V gene end was trimmed by 7 bases and the J gene end by 4 bases; junction bases not matched to a gene: 13. CDR3: CASTSANSGRSYEQYF. The CDR3 DNA sequence: TGTGCCAGCACGTCGGCGAATAGCGGGAGGAGTTACGAGCAGTACTTC.

This clonotype was observed many times. The CDR3 coding sequence is TGTGCCAGCAGTCCGATAAGCGGGCCCTTGTACAATGAGCAGTTCTTC. Residues: CASSPISGPLYNEQFF. This chain uses TRBV7-9 with TRBJ2-1, with D possibly TRBD2 on 6 matching bases. The CDR3 contains 16 residues. V dropped 6 bases and J dropped 4 bases, with 19 bases sitting between them. From germline, CDR1 is SEHNR and CDR2 FQNEAQ (reference sequence).

This clonotype was observed at least ten times. The chain has TRBV7-9 and TRBJ2-7, with 9 bases aligning to TRBD1. Germline CDR1 SEHNR, CDR2 FQNEAQ (reference sequence). The CDR3 loop spans 14 amino acids. The V segment lost 7 bases and the J segment 8 bases; nucleotides outside the gene matches: 12. This CDR3 reads CASIPKGTGSKQYF. DNA of the CDR3: TGTGCCAGCATCCCCAAGGGGACAGGGTCGAAGCAGTACTTC.

This rearrangement joins TRBV18 to TRBJ2-7; TRBD2 aligns across 8 bases. The CDR3 covers 15 residues. With V trimmed by 0 bases and J by 6 bases, 7 bases remained unmatched. Germline-derived CDR1 and CDR2 are KGHSH and LQKENI. CDR3 bases: TGTGCCAGCTCACCACCGGGACTAGTCTCCCGCGAGCAGTACTTC. This codes for CASSPPGLVSREQYF.

This clonotype showed up many times. As DNA, the CDR3 is TGTGCCAGCAGTTATTTCAACGGGGCGGACTATGGCTACACCTTC. It specifies CASSYFNGADYGYTF. This rearrangement joins TRBV6-1 to TRBJ1-2, with a tentative D call TRBD1 (5 bases). Germline CDR1 reads MNHNS; CDR2 reads SASEGT. The CDR3 has 15 residues. Trimming took off 5 bases at V and 3 bases at J, with 16 bases between the two ends.

This clonotype was counted many times. The CDR3 loop is CASSSPGQASYEQYF. The DNA for the CDR3 is TGTGCCAGCAGTTCTCCGGGACAGGCCTCCTACGAGCAGTACTTC. The J gene is TRBJ2-7, the V gene TRBV12-3 or TRBV12-4; 8 bases are a match to TRBD1. This CDR3 is 15 amino acids long. Trimming cost V 4 bases and J 0 bases; bases outside gene matches: 5.

CDR3 loop: CASSPHQGFRANVLTF. In DNA form, the CDR3 reads TGTGCCAGCAGTCCGCATCAGGGTTTTAGGGCCAACGTCCTGACTTTC. V gene TRBV6-1 combines with J gene TRBJ2-6; D might be TRBD1 (5 bases). With 5 bases removed from V and 5 bases from J, the gap between germline ends came to 16 bases. Germline V gene data show CDR1 as MNHNS and CDR2 as SASEGT. The CDR3 has 16 amino acids.

The chain joins TRBV6-2 or TRBV6-3 to TRBJ1-5; a weak D match, TRBD1 (5 bases). From germline, CDR1 is MNHEY and CDR2 SVGEGT. The CDR3 is 17 amino acids. The germline V and J ends were trimmed by 1 base and 0 bases, with 13 bases remaining between them. CDR3 protein: CASSYYNRIYSNQPQHF. The DNA for the CDR3 is TGTGCCAGCAGTTACTACAACAGGATATATAGCAATCAGCCCCAGCATTTT.

J is TRBJ1-4 and V is TRBV7-8, with TRBD1 matching over 10 bases. CDR3 length equals 16 residues. Germline-derived CDR1 and CDR2 are SGHVS and FQNEAQ. V lost 5 bases to trimming and J lost 2 bases; unmatched junction nucleotides: 5. The CDR3 is CASSQGQGMTNEKLFF. CDR3 nucleotide sequence: TGTGCCAGCAGCCAGGGACAGGGGATGACTAATGAAAAACTGTTTTTT. Combining the CDR3 with reference TRBV7-8 and TRBJ1-4 gives the whole variable domain GAGVSQSPRYKVAKRGQDVALRCDPISGHVSLFWYQQALGQGPEFLTYFQNEAQLDKSGLPSDRFFAERPEGSVSTLKIQRTQQEDSAVYLCASSQGQGMTNEKLFFGSGTQLSVL.

In its sample, this clonotype was seen many times. The rearrangement links TRBV11-2 to TRBJ2-2; 10 nucleotides match TRBD1. The CDR3 contains 15 residues. Looked up from germline, CDR1 is SGHAT and CDR2 is FQNNGV. Trimming cost V 6 bases and J 5 bases; bases outside gene matches: 6. CDR3: CASRRPGQGTGELFF. CDR3 DNA sequence: TGTGCCAGCAGACGGCCGGGACAGGGGACCGGGGAGCTGTTTTTT.

The gene calls are TRBV9 and TRBJ2-3; D not certain. Trimming removed 2 bases from V and 4 bases from J, with 17 bases in between. This CDR3 has 16 residues. Germline CDR1 SGDLS, CDR2 YYNGEE. CDR3: CASSVGGIGPADTQYF. CDR3 bases: TGTGCCAGCAGCGTTGGTGGAATAGGGCCCGCAGATACGCAGTATTTT.

The chain employs TRBV29-1 and TRBJ2-7, with D maybe TRBD1 (5 bases). V was pared by 4 bases and J by 2 bases, with 9 bases between. The CDR3 is 12 residues long. Germline V gene sequence: CDR1 SQVTM, CDR2 ANQGSEA. The CDR3, as DNA: TGCAGCGTTGCCAGGGATACCTACGAGCAGTACTTC. Residues: CSVARDTYEQYF.